What follows describes a single TCR beta chain. Its cognate antigen is unknown. Germline loops: CDR1 GTSNPN, CDR2 SVGIG (reference sequence). The CDR3 totals 17 residues. V was clipped by 6 bases and J by 2 bases; unmatched bases: 14. The data were taken from a study of shared clonotypes between healthy human individuals. Regarding the study as a whole: Shared clonotypes across all four donors exceeded non-shared ones in generation probability. The naive CD4 repertoires of several donors were compared, and around 5% of clonotypes were shared.

Splitting the CD4+ cells yielded a CD45RA+ naive subset and a CD45RA-negative memory subset. Sequencing used immunoSEQ multiplex PCR; TCRdb keeps in-frame clones, though not all of them. The sample holds 850,000 to 1,200,000 clones, approximately 72% seen once. The clonotype originates from a man younger than 30 in good health. This chain connects TRBV30 to TRBJ2-5; the match to TRBD2 covers 11 bases. The sequenced sample consisted of memory CD4+ T cells sorted from blood. As for subset: CD45RA-negative fraction. The CDR3 region has the DNA TGTGCCTGCTCACTGGGGGTAGCGGGAGGGCTTCAAGAGACCCAGTACTTC. Encoded protein: CACSLGVAGGLQETQYF.